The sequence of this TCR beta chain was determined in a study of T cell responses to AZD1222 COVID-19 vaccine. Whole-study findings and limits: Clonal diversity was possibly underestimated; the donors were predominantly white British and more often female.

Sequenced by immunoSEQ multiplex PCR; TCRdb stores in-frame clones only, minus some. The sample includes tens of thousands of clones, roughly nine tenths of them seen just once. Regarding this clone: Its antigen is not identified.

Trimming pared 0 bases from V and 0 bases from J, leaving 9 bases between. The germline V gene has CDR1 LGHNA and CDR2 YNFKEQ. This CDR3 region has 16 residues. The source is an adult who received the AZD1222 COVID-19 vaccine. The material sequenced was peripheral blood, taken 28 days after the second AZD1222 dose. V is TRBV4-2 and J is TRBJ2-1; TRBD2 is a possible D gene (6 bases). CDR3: CASSQEAGPSYNEQFF. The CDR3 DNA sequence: TGTGCCAGCAGCCAAGAGGCGGGACCCTCCTACAATGAGCAGTTCTTC.